The clone carrying this T cell receptor (beta chain) was found many times. Sample time point: longitudinal time-point 2. A single run covered 15-18 subjects with over 160 million TCR-beta sequences. TCRdb itself ran the 5' RACE reads through MiXCR, one entry per CDR3 protein. The sample holds roughly 45,000 distinct CDR3 sequences, around 13% seen once. This sample was taken from a study of neurological immune-mediated disorders. V was cut by 4 bases and J by 2 bases, with 32 bases left in between. The CDR3 covers 22 residues. Looked up from germline, CDR1 is ENHRY and CDR2 is SYGVKD. The sequence came from a male donor with HTLV-1-associated myelopathy (HAM/TSP). The gene calls are TRBV10-3 and TRBJ2-2, with D possibly being TRBD1 or TRBD2 (5 bases each). The specimen was PBMCs. The CDR3 DNA follows: TGTGCCATCAGTGGACCCAAGGACCGGGACCCCCTAAAGCCCTCAAACACCGGGGAGCTGTTTTTT. It translates to CAISGPKDRDPLKPSNTGELFF.